The clone carrying this TCR beta chain was detected ten times or more. Its antigen remains unknown. The sample originates from a study of early T cells in non-severe SARS-CoV-2 infection. Study-level background: The chains were unpaired, and the sequenced material was bulk RNA from unsorted whole blood.

The TCR library protocol attached unique molecular identifiers to the individual cDNA molecules. TCRdb fed the 5' RACE reads into MiXCR, producing one record per CDR3 protein. The repertoire holds about 71,000 distinct CDR3 sequences, with 12% as singletons. Study findings and constraints: VDJdb matches were skewed toward anti-spike CD8 T cell responses.

V was clipped by 5 bases and J by 2 bases; unmatched bases: 2. Germline assignment: CDR1 SGHTA and CDR2 FQGNSA. The CDR3 extends over 14 amino acids. This chain joins TRBV7-2 and TRBJ2-7, with 11 bases lining up with TRBD2. This specimen was whole blood, taken at baseline. The sequence came from an adult who was a healthcare worker with PCR-confirmed SARS-CoV-2 infection or an uninfected control (not recorded which). The CDR3 DNA reads TGTGCCAGCAGCCCGACTAGCGGGGCCTACGAGCAGTACTTC. Amino acids: CASSPTSGAYEQYF.